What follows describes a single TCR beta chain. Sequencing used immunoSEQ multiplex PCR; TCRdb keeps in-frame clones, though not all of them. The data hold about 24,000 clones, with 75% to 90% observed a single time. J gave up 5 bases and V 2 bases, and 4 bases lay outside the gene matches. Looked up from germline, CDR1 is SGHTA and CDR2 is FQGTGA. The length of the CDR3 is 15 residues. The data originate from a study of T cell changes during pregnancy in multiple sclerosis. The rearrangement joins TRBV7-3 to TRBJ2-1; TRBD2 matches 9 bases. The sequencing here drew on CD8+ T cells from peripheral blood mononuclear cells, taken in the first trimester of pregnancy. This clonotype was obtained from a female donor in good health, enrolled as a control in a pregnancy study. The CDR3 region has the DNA TGTGCCAGCAGCTTAGGCGGGGGGGCGGACAATGAGCAGTTCTTC. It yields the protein CASSLGGGADNEQFF.